Sequencing of this T cell receptor (beta chain) was carried out in a study of control samples from healthy donors and cancer patients. TCRdb's copy holds only in-frame clones and misses some; the assay was immunoSEQ multiplex PCR. The sample records over 65,000 clones, roughly 94% being singletons. Germline values: CDR1 MGHRA, CDR2 YSYEKL. The V and J ends lost 0 bases and 4 bases, in that order; junction bases with no gene match: 18. CDR3 length: 20 amino acids. Sample: blood. This TCR was recovered from a middle-aged woman in good health. The chain carries TRBV4-1 and TRBJ2-1; TRBD1 aligns across 7 bases. The CDR3 loop is CASSQEYLRLGTDRYNEQFF. The CDR3 DNA follows: TGCGCCAGCAGCCAAGAATATTTGAGGTTGGGGACAGATCGATACAATGAGCAGTTCTTC.